These 4 T cell receptor beta chains originate from one sample sequenced in a study of cytomegalovirus exposure and HLA in healthy donors. Here immunoSEQ multiplex PCR was the method, and the copy in TCRdb shows in-frame clones only, minus some. Of around 69,000 clones listed, nearly 96% are singletons. Material for sequencing was PBMCs. The receptors originated from a woman between 18 and 29 years old in good health and CMV-seropositive.

This clone was recorded once. The chain uses TRBV10-2 and TRBJ2-3; 7 positions agree with TRBD2. V lost 5 bases, J lost 2 bases, and 16 bases stayed unmatched. Germline-derived CDR1 and CDR2 are WSHSY and SAAADI. This CDR3 comprises 18 residues. The CDR3 is CASSRFQSGASATDTQYF. CDR3 bases: TGCGCCAGCAGTAGGTTTCAAAGCGGGGCCTCCGCCACAGATACGCAGTATTTT.

The J gene is TRBJ2-5, the V gene TRBV5-4; tentative D call: TRBD2 (6 bases). Germline V gene lookup returns CDR1 SGHNT and CDR2 YYREEE (reference sequence). Trimming took off 4 bases at V and 5 bases at J, with 15 bases between the two ends. This CDR3 is built from 14 residues. As DNA, the CDR3 is TGTGCCAGCAGCCAAACTAGCCTTGGGGAGACCCAGTACTTC. Translating it yields CASSQTSLGETQYF.

This sequence joins TRBV23-1 and TRBJ2-7; 7 nucleotides line up with TRBD1. TRBV23-1 is annotated as an ORF whose role is uncertain. This CDR3 comprises 11 residues. V was pared by 6 bases and J by 8 bases, with 4 bases of the junction left unmatched. CDR3: CASRTGYQQYF. CDR3 DNA: TGCGCCAGCAGGACAGGGTACCAGCAGTACTTC.

The chain has TRBV7-2 and TRBJ2-1, with TRBD2 matching 7 bases. Germline loops: CDR1 SGHTA, CDR2 FQGNSA. This CDR3 spans 18 amino acids. V lost 0 bases and J lost 2; bases outside the gene matches: 10. The CDR3 DNA reads as TGTGCCAGCAGCTTAGCGTCCCCTAGCGGCTTAACCTACAATGAGCAGTTCTTC. Its protein is CASSLASPSGLTYNEQFF.